This entry lists 2 T cell receptor beta chains sequenced from one sample in a study of blood T cell repertoires in COVID-19. Some clones are missing from TCRdb's copy, which holds only in-frame ones; the method was immunoSEQ multiplex PCR. This sample has 300,000 to 400,000 clones, with approximately 87% found just once. The source material was PBMCs or T cells enriched from blood (not recorded which). These receptors were collected from a woman aged 25-40 years with acute COVID-19.

The genes are TRBV9 and TRBJ2-2, with 10 positions matching TRBD2. With V trimmed by 3 bases and J by 5 bases, 7 bases remained unmatched. Germline V gives CDR1 SGDLS, CDR2 YYNGEE. This CDR3 has 16 amino acids. The CDR3 is CASSGTSGAPTGELFF. As DNA, the CDR3 is TGTGCCAGCAGCGGAACTAGCGGGGCACCTACCGGGGAGCTGTTTTTT.

The chain combines TRBV27 with TRBJ2-7; the D is unclear. The CDR3 covers 14 residues. Germline lookup yields CDR1 MNHEY and CDR2 SMNVEV (reference sequence). Trimming removed 6 bases at V and 1 base at J, with 13 bases between. The CDR3 protein is CASSPLVSSYEQYF. The CDR3 DNA sequence: TGTGCCAGCAGCCCCCTGGTGAGTTCCTACGAGCAGTACTTC.